Below are 26 T cell receptor beta chains sequenced from a single sample in a study of blood T cell repertoires in COVID-19. The table came from immunoSEQ multiplex PCR; TCRdb's copy has only in-frame clones and leaves some out. Seen here are about 370,000 clones, 85% to 90% observed once, and the top ten hold approximately 1%. The sample taken for sequencing was PBMCs or T cells enriched from blood (not recorded which). These receptors all stem from a man aged 18 to 29 who had recovered from COVID-19.

The rearrangement joins TRBV27 to TRBJ2-7; 8 bases agree with TRBD1. Germline V gene data show CDR1 as MNHEY and CDR2 as SMNVEV (reference sequence). The CDR3 length is 15 residues. The trim removed 3 bases at V and 5 bases at J, leaving 9 bases unmatched. CDR3 residues: CASSFIRTGQDEQYF. CDR3 coding DNA: TGTGCCAGCAGTTTTATAAGGACGGGACAGGACGAGCAGTACTTC.

The genes are TRBV5-1 and TRBJ1-1; TRBD1 might be the D (6 bases). Germline V gene lookup returns CDR1 SGHRS and CDR2 YFSETQ. This CDR3 contains 16 residues. Trimming pared 4 bases from V and 4 bases from J, leaving 20 bases between. CDR3: CASSLDRDIRGTEAFF. CDR3 nucleotides: TGCGCCAGCAGCCTCGACCGGGACATACGCGGCACTGAAGCTTTCTTT. The complete variable domain, with remaining parts taken from reference TRBV5-1 and TRBJ1-1, reads KAGVTQTPRYLIKTRGQQVTLSCSPISGHRSVSWYQQTPGQGLQFLFEYFSETQRNKGNFPGRFSGRQFSNSRSEMNVSTLELGDSALYLCASSLDRDIRGTEAFFGQGTRLTVV.

The rearrangement joins TRBV7-9 to TRBJ2-5; TRBD1 is a possible D gene (5 bases). Germline CDR1 SEHNR, CDR2 FQNEAQ (reference sequence). Trimming shortened V by 1 base and J by 1 base, and 7 bases separated the two germline ends. The CDR3 length is 14 residues. Here the CDR3 reads CASSLVDSQETQYF. The CDR3 nucleotides read TGTGCCAGCAGCTTAGTAGACAGCCAAGAGACCCAGTACTTC. Combining the CDR3 with reference TRBV7-9 and TRBJ2-5 gives the whole variable domain DTGVSQNPRHKITKRGQNVTFRCDPISEHNRLYWYRQTLGQGPEFLTYFQNEAQLEKSRLLSDRFSAERPKGSFSTLEIQRTEQGDSAMYLCASSLVDSQETQYFGPGTRLLVL.

The chain is built from TRBV11-2 and TRBJ2-1; 8 bases are shared with TRBD1. V was clipped by 2 bases and J by 5 bases; unmatched bases: 14. The length of the CDR3 is 18 residues. Germline V CDR1 and CDR2: SGHAT, FQNNGV. In DNA, the CDR3 is TGTGCCAGCAGCTTACGACAGGGGCCCGGCGGGGAAAACAATGAGCAGTTCTTC. This encodes CASSLRQGPGGENNEQFF.

The rearrangement joins TRBV27 to TRBJ1-4; D call uncertain. The germline V and J ends were trimmed by 5 bases and 3 bases, with 10 bases remaining between them. The CDR3 has 14 amino acids. Germline V gene sequence: CDR1 MNHEY, CDR2 SMNVEV (reference sequence). The CDR3 DNA reads as TGTGCCAGCAGTGAGGGCAGGTCTAATGAAAAACTGTTTTTT. Protein product: CASSEGRSNEKLFF.

The chain joins TRBV18 to TRBJ2-3; TRBD2 might be the D (7 bases). Germline V lookup: CDR1 KGHSH, CDR2 LQKENI. Trimming stripped 3 bases from V and 0 bases from J, with 13 bases between. The CDR3 extends over 16 amino acids. The CDR3 DNA is TGTGCCAGCTCACCGAGGGGGGGGGCCAGCACAGATACGCAGTATTTT. Encoded protein: CASSPRGGASTDTQYF.

The rearrangement joins TRBV3-1 (or the pseudogene TRBV3-2) to TRBJ2-7, with TRBD2 matching over 11 bases. Germline V gene sequence: CDR1 LGHDT, CDR2 YNNKEL (reference sequence). The V gene end was trimmed by 6 bases and the J gene end by 2 bases; junction bases not matched to a gene: 3. The CDR3 has 14 amino acids. CDR3 amino acids: CASSQGLAAYEQYF. The CDR3 coding sequence is TGTGCCAGCAGTCAGGGACTAGCGGCCTACGAGCAGTACTTC.

The V gene is TRBV6-4, the J gene TRBJ1-4; a possible D gene is TRBD1 (5 bases). Germline values: CDR1 MRHNA, CDR2 SNTAGT. The CDR3 totals 9 residues. The germline V and J ends were trimmed by 7 bases and 16 bases, with 10 bases remaining between them. CDR3 nucleotides: TGTGCCAGCATGGACAACCCGTTTTTT. This gives the protein CASMDNPFF.

The rearrangement uses TRBV2 and TRBJ1-5; D ambiguous. The CDR3 consists of 13 residues. Trimming left V 1 base short and J 6 bases short, with 7 bases between. Germline CDR1 is SNHLY and CDR2 is FYNNEI. As DNA, the CDR3 is TGTGCCAGCAGTGAAGGGTTCGGTCAGCCCCAGCATTTT. Protein: CASSEGFGQPQHF. The full variable domain, completed using reference TRBV2 and TRBJ1-5, is EPEVTQTPSHQVTQMGQEVILRCVPISNHLYFYWYRQILGQKVEFLVSFYNNEISEKSEIFDDQFSVERPDGSNFTLKIRSTKLEDSAMYFCASSEGFGQPQHFGDGTRLSIL.

The chain joins TRBV2 to TRBJ2-5; 9 bases align to TRBD1. The length of the CDR3 is 13 residues. CDR1 is SNHLY, CDR2 FYNNEI, per germline. After removal of 8 bases from V and 2 bases from J, the junction contained 3 bases not matched to a gene. As DNA, the CDR3 is TGTGCCAGCTCCGGACAGGGGCAAGAGACCCAGTACTTC. Translated: CASSGQGQETQYF.

The genes are TRBV5-1 and TRBJ2-5; a possible D gene is TRBD1 (6 bases). CDR3 length: 13 residues. The germline V gene has CDR1 SGHRS and CDR2 YFSETQ. Trimming took off 5 bases at V and 3 bases at J, with 11 bases between the two ends. CDR3 region: CASSPGQKETQYF. In DNA, the CDR3 is TGCGCCAGCAGTCCCGGACAGAAAGAGACCCAGTACTTC.

J is TRBJ1-1 and V is TRBV6-5; TRBD1 is a possible D gene (6 bases). The CDR3 consists of 15 residues. Germline CDR1 is MNHEY and CDR2 is SVGAGI. Trimming shortened V by 6 bases and J by 5 bases, and 19 bases separated the two germline ends. The chain's CDR3 is CASRSGAGAVTEAFF. The CDR3 coding sequence is TGTGCCAGCAGGTCCGGAGCGGGGGCGGTAACTGAAGCTTTCTTT.

The J gene is TRBJ1-1, the V gene TRBV6-5; 9 bases line up with TRBD1. V shed 4 bases, J shed 6 bases, and the junction held 12 bases outside the gene matches. This CDR3 is 16 amino acids long. CDR1 and CDR2 from the germline V gene are MNHEY and SVGAGI. CDR3 sequence reads: CASSSMTGTGTAEAFF. The CDR3 DNA is TGTGCCAGCAGTTCCATGACCGGGACAGGGACGGCTGAAGCTTTCTTT.

The J gene is TRBJ1-2, the V gene TRBV3-1 (or the pseudogene TRBV3-2); tentatively, D is TRBD1 (5 bases). Germline CDR1 LGHDT, CDR2 YNNKEL (reference sequence). V shed 0 bases and J shed 2 bases, with 16 bases lying between them. The CDR3 is 17 residues long. The CDR3 loop is CASSQEGTQNRNYGYTF. CDR3 coding DNA: TGTGCCAGCAGCCAAGAGGGAACTCAAAACAGGAACTATGGCTACACCTTC.

The chain couples TRBV7-6 to TRBJ2-3; a possible D gene is TRBD2 (5 bases). V was clipped by 5 bases and J by 2 bases, with 8 bases between them. The CDR3 is 13 residues long. Germline V gene lookup returns CDR1 SGHVS and CDR2 FNYEAQ. CDR3 bases: TGTGCCAGCAGCGCCGGGGACACAGATACGCAGTATTTT. Amino acids: CASSAGDTDTQYF.

V and J are TRBV27 and TRBJ1-5; possibly TRBD1 for D (6 bases). This CDR3 has 15 amino acids. The V end lost 4 bases, the J end lost 7 bases, and 17 bases lay between the germline ends. The V gene's germline CDR1 is MNHEY and CDR2 SMNVEV (reference sequence). The CDR3 DNA reads TGTGCCAGCAGTTCGTACAGGGAGTCAGGGCAGCCCCAGCATTTT. This encodes CASSSYRESGQPQHF.

In its sample, this clone was seen a few times. The gene calls are TRBV11-2 and TRBJ1-1, with TRBD1 matching over 7 bases. J was trimmed by 3 bases and V by 2 bases; bases with no gene match: 0. The CDR3 contains 13 residues. Germline CDR1 and CDR2: SGHAT and FQNNGV. For the CDR3, the DNA is TGTGCCAGCAGCTTAACAGGGGACACTGAAGCTTTCTTT. This translates into CASSLTGDTEAFF.

This chain joins TRBV7-3 and TRBJ2-5; no definite D call. The CDR3 totals 13 residues. Germline V gene sequence: CDR1 SGHTA, CDR2 FQGTGA. V lost 5 bases, J lost 5 bases, and 12 bases lay in between. The CDR3 coding sequence is TGTGCCAGCAGCCTCGGAGCGCGGGAGACCCAGTACTTC. It translates to CASSLGARETQYF.

In its sample, this clone was seen once. The chain has TRBV5-1 and TRBJ1-5; perhaps TRBD1 as D (5 bases). This CDR3 comprises 15 residues. CDR1 SGHRS and CDR2 YFSETQ come from the germline V gene. Trimming left V 1 base short and J 1 base short, with 9 bases between. The CDR3 is CASSLQGGSNQPQHF. In DNA, the CDR3 is TGCGCCAGCAGCTTGCAGGGTGGCAGCAATCAGCCCCAGCATTTT.

The chain is built from TRBV5-6 and TRBJ1-4; weak D call: TRBD1 (6 bases). The germline V and J ends were trimmed by 0 bases and 10 bases, with 13 bases remaining between them. The CDR3 sequence is 14 residues long. Germline V gene sequence: CDR1 SGHDT, CDR2 YYEEEE. CDR3 protein: CASSLGRGLSKLFF. The CDR3 coding sequence is TGTGCCAGCAGCTTGGGCAGGGGACTATCAAAACTGTTTTTT.

The V and J genes are TRBV18 and TRBJ1-2; 9 bases agree with TRBD1. CDR3 length equals 14 residues. The junction had 3 bases not matched to a gene; V was cut back by 4 bases and J by 3 bases. Germline V gene sequence: CDR1 KGHSH, CDR2 LQKENI. The DNA for the CDR3 is TGTGCCAGCTCACGCCGACAGGGGGACTATGGCTACACCTTC. Translation: CASSRRQGDYGYTF.

V gene TRBV24-1 combines with J gene TRBJ1-5, with a possible D match to TRBD1 (6 bases). The CDR3 spans 17 residues. The ends were cut back, 5 bases at V and 9 bases at J, with 25 bases in the middle. Per germline, CDR1 KGHDR and CDR2 SFDVKD. CDR3 sequence reads: CATSGTPAGEGSLPQHF. CDR3 sequence (DNA): TGTGCCACCAGTGGAACCCCCGCAGGGGAAGGGAGTCTGCCCCAGCATTTT.

The chain links TRBV10-3 to TRBJ1-1; 9 nucleotides align to TRBD1. V lost 3 bases, J lost 5 bases, and 7 bases stayed unmatched. The CDR3 extends over 15 amino acids. CDR1 and CDR2 from the germline V gene are ENHRY and SYGVKD. Here the CDR3 reads CAISDFWTGVTEAFF. The CDR3 region has the DNA TGTGCCATCAGTGATTTTTGGACAGGGGTTACTGAAGCTTTCTTT.

The rearrangement links TRBV29-1 to TRBJ1-1; weak D call: TRBD1 (6 bases). The germline V gene has CDR1 SQVTM and CDR2 ANQGSEA. V lost 6 bases and J 2 bases, leaving 16 bases between the germline ends. The CDR3 runs 14 residues. In nucleotides, the CDR3 is TGCAGCGTCGTAAGGACAGCACAAAACACTGAAGCTTTCTTT. This sequence encodes CSVVRTAQNTEAFF. The full variable domain, in which reference TRBV29-1 and TRBJ1-1 provide the parts outside the CDR3, is SAVISQKPSRDICQRGTSLTIQCQVDSQVTMMFWYRQQPGQSLTLIATANQGSEATYESGFVIDKFPISRPNLTFSTLTVSNMSPEDSSIYLCSVVRTAQNTEAFFGQGTRLTVV.

In its sample, this clone was seen once. CDR3 nucleotides: TGTGCCAGCAGTGAAGGGGACAGGGGATCTGACGGCTACACCTTC. It encodes CASSEGDRGSDGYTF. The chain joins TRBV25-1 to TRBJ1-2; 10 nucleotides align to TRBD1. This CDR3 region has 15 residues. CDR1 and CDR2 from the germline V gene are MGHDK and SYGVNS. V was pared by 2 bases and J by 8 bases, with 8 bases of the junction left unmatched.

This clone was recorded once. The chain employs TRBV19 and TRBJ2-7, with TRBD1 identical over 9 bases. From germline, CDR1 is LNHDA and CDR2 SQIVND (reference sequence). The CDR3 is made up of 15 amino acids. V trimming: 5 bases; J trimming: 3 bases; junction bases outside the gene matches: 8. CDR3: CASSPMGQGRYEQYF. The CDR3 DNA is TGTGCCAGTAGTCCTATGGGACAGGGCCGCTACGAGCAGTACTTC.